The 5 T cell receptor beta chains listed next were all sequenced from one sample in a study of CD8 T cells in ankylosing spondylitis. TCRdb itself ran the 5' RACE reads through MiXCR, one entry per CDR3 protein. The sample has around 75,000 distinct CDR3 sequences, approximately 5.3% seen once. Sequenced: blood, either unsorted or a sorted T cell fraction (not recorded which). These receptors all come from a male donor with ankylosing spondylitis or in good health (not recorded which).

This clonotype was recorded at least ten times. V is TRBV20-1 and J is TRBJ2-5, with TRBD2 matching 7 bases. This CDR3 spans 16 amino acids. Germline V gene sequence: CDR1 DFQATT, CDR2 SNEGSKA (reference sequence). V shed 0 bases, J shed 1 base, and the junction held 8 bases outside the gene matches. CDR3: CSARDLGGGLQETQYF. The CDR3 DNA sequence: TGCAGTGCTAGAGATCTGGGGGGGGGACTCCAAGAGACCCAGTACTTC.

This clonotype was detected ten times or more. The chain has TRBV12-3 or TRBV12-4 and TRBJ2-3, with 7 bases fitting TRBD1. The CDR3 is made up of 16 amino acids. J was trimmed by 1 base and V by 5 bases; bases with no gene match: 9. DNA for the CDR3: TGTGCCAGCAGTCTGTCCACCGGGACAGGCACAGATACGCAGTATTTT. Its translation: CASSLSTGTGTDTQYF.

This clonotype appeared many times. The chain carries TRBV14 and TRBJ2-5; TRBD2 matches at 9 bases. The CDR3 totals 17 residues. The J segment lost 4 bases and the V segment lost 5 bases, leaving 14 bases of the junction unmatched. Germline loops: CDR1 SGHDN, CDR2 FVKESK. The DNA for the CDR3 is TGTGCCAGCAGCACTTCCGCGGGGGGGTTGTCAGGAGAGACCCAGTACTTC. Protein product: CASSTSAGGLSGETQYF.

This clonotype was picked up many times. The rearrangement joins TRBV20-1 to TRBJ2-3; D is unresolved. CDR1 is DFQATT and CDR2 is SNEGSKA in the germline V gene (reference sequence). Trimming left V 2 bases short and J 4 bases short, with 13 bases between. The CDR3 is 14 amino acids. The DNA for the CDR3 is TGCAGTGCTAGAACACGGCTAGGCGCAGATACGCAGTATTTT. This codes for CSARTRLGADTQYF.

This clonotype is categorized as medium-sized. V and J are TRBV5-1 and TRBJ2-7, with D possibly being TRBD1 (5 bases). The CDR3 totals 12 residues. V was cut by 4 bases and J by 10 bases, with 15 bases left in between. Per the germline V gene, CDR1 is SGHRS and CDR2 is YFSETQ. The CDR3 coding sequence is TGCGCCAGCAGCGTCGACAGAGCCCAACAGTACTTC. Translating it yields CASSVDRAQQYF.